Below are 16 T cell receptor beta chains sequenced from a single sample in a study of cytomegalovirus exposure and HLA in healthy donors. Some clones are missing from TCRdb's copy, which holds only in-frame ones; the method was immunoSEQ multiplex PCR. The sample lists 100,000 to 150,000 clones, around 94% occurring once. Sequenced sample: PBMCs. The receptors stem from a woman aged 18-30 years in good health and CMV-seronegative.

This sequence joins TRBV6-4 and TRBJ1-5, with D unclear. Germline V gives CDR1 MRHNA, CDR2 SNTAGT. The V gene lost 2 bases and the J gene lost 9 bases, with 17 bases spanning the gap. The CDR3 sequence is 15 residues long. The CDR3 loop reads CASSDVHLRFWPQHF. As DNA, the CDR3 is TGTGCCAGCAGTGACGTCCACCTACGGTTTTGGCCCCAGCATTTT.

The V call is TRBV23-1, the J call TRBJ1-1; D is ambiguous. TRBV23-1 is known as an ORF, though its function is uncertain. CDR3 length: 15 amino acids. The V gene lost 0 bases and the J gene lost 0 bases, with 8 bases spanning the gap. The CDR3 reads CASSQSPQLNTEAFF. CDR3 sequence (DNA): TGCGCCAGCAGTCAATCGCCCCAGTTGAACACTGAAGCTTTCTTT.

The chain uses TRBV19 and TRBJ2-2, with 7 positions matching TRBD2. The CDR3 is 15 amino acids. Germline V gene lookup returns CDR1 LNHDA and CDR2 SQIVND (reference sequence). Germline trimming cut 9 bases from V and 3 bases from J; bases unmatched to any gene: 10. The CDR3 DNA reads TGTGCCAGCACCCGGGGGGACCTTTACACCGGGGAGCTGTTTTTT. Translation gives CASTRGDLYTGELFF.

This chain joins TRBV4-2 and TRBJ2-3; no definite D call. Trimming took 0 bases from V and 2 from J, leaving 12 bases between them. The CDR3 loop spans 16 amino acids. CDR1 is LGHNA, CDR2 YNFKEQ, per germline. The CDR3 reads CASSQDGVNPTDTQYF. The CDR3 DNA reads TGTGCCAGCAGCCAAGATGGAGTGAACCCCACAGATACGCAGTATTTT.

CDR3 protein: CASSGQGTAGNTIYF. The CDR3, as DNA: TGTGCCAGCAGTGGACAGGGGACAGCTGGAAACACCATATATTTT. The gene calls are TRBV6-1 and TRBJ1-3; TRBD1 aligns across 8 bases. CDR1 and CDR2 from the germline V gene are MNHNS and SASEGT. With V trimmed by 4 bases and J by 2 bases, 4 bases remained unmatched. The CDR3 length is 15 residues.

The chain uses TRBV19 and TRBJ1-5, with 10 bases that match TRBD1. This CDR3 region has 16 residues. Germline loops: CDR1 LNHDA, CDR2 SQIVND (reference sequence). J lost 4 bases, V lost 5 bases, and 8 bases had no gene match. CDR3 sequence reads: CASSPLTGGANQPQHF. CDR3 sequence (DNA): TGTGCCAGTAGTCCGCTGACAGGGGGCGCAAATCAGCCCCAGCATTTT. The variable domain in full, with the rest retrieved from reference TRBV19 and TRBJ1-5, is DGGITQSPKYLFRKEGQNVTLSCEQNLNHDAMYWYRQDPGQGLRLIYYSQIVNDFQKGDIAEGYSVSREKKESFPLTVTSAQKNPTAFYLCASSPLTGGANQPQHFGDGTRLSIL.

The chain combines TRBV19 with TRBJ2-7, with TRBD2 matching 8 bases. With 3 bases clipped from V and 4 bases from J, the junction kept 5 bases outside the gene matches. The germline V gene encodes CDR1 LNHDA and CDR2 SQIVND (reference sequence). CDR3 length: 14 residues. CDR3 sequence reads: CASSIGGAEYEQYF. The CDR3 DNA is TGTGCCAGTAGTATCGGGGGGGCCGAGTACGAGCAGTACTTC.

CDR3 DNA: TGTGCCAGCAGTTACGGCAGGCAGGGCACCTACGAGCAGTACTTC. It encodes CASSYGRQGTYEQYF. This chain uses TRBV6-6 with TRBJ2-7; weak D call: TRBD1 (5 bases). The CDR3 extends over 15 amino acids. Germline loops: CDR1 MNHNY, CDR2 SVGAGI (reference sequence). The germline V and J ends were trimmed by 2 bases and 2 bases, with 13 bases remaining between them.

V and J are TRBV2 and TRBJ1-1, with D possibly being TRBD1 (5 bases). The germline CDR1 and CDR2 sequences are SNHLY and FYNNEI. The CDR3 runs 14 residues. The ends were cut back, 4 bases at V and 3 bases at J, with 12 bases in the middle. CDR3 bases: TGTGCCAGCAGTGGGGGGGTCTGGGACACTGAAGCTTTCTTT. Residues: CASSGGVWDTEAFF.

The chain couples TRBV6-1 to TRBJ2-7, with TRBD2 matching over 9 bases. Germline assignment: CDR1 MNHNS and CDR2 SASEGT. With V trimmed by 8 bases and J by 6 bases, 14 bases remained unmatched. CDR3 length equals 15 residues. The CDR3 sequence is CASAQGTSPRSEQYF. In nucleotides, the CDR3 is TGTGCCAGCGCCCAGGGGACTAGCCCTAGGTCCGAGCAGTACTTC.

The chain employs TRBV5-5 and TRBJ1-2; D not certain. The CDR3 has 16 amino acids. CDR1 is SGHKS, CDR2 YYEKEE, per germline (reference sequence). The V end lost 0 bases, the J end lost 5 bases, and 17 bases lay between the germline ends. The CDR3 region is CASSLAVRTASYGYTF. The CDR3 DNA reads as TGTGCCAGCAGCTTGGCCGTCAGGACTGCTTCTTATGGCTACACCTTC.

J is TRBJ1-1 and V is TRBV7-9; D unclear. V was cut by 5 bases and J by 5 bases, with 12 bases left in between. Per the germline V gene, CDR1 is SEHNR and CDR2 is FQNEAQ (reference sequence). This CDR3 spans 13 amino acids. CDR3 DNA: TGTGCCAGCAGCCTGGACGGACTAACTGAAGCTTTCTTT. Its protein product is CASSLDGLTEAFF.

The V and J genes are TRBV10-3 and TRBJ1-1; no reliable D call. The CDR3 is made up of 15 amino acids. Trimming removed 5 bases at V and 2 bases at J, with 15 bases between. Germline V lookup: CDR1 ENHRY, CDR2 SYGVKD. CDR3 sequence: CAISYNSGGNTEAFF. CDR3 bases: TGTGCCATCAGTTATAACAGCGGAGGAAACACTGAAGCTTTCTTT.

J is TRBJ1-6 and V is TRBV11-2; 8 bases map to TRBD1. Germline values: CDR1 SGHAT, CDR2 FQNNGV. This CDR3 has 18 residues. V lost 1 base and J lost 5; bases outside the gene matches: 10. CDR3 bases: TGTGCCAGCAGCTTAGGTCGCGACAGGGGCCACCATAATTCACCCCTCCACTTT. This encodes CASSLGRDRGHHNSPLHF.

This chain uses TRBV6-5 with TRBJ2-4; TRBD1 matches 7 bases. The germline V gene encodes CDR1 MNHEY and CDR2 SVGAGI. Trimming took 0 bases from V and 7 from J; bases not matched to a gene: 6. The CDR3 covers 15 residues. The CDR3 region has the DNA TGTGCCAGCAGTTACTCGAGAGGGGGCGGTAACATTCAGTACTTC. This encodes CASSYSRGGGNIQYF.

The chain is built from TRBV6-5 and TRBJ2-7, with D perhaps matching TRBD1 (5 bases). The germline V and J ends were trimmed by 4 bases and 6 bases, with 13 bases remaining between them. This CDR3 comprises 13 residues. The germline V gene has CDR1 MNHEY and CDR2 SVGAGI. CDR3 sequence: CASSSTRASEQYF. CDR3 sequence (DNA): TGTGCCAGCAGTTCGACCAGGGCGAGCGAGCAGTACTTC.